These T cell receptor beta chains were read from a single sample in a study of control samples from healthy donors and cancer patients. Repertoires were generated with immunoSEQ multiplex PCR, while TCRdb's copy carries only in-frame clones and drops some. The profile shows about 150,000 clones, around 88% of them singletons. Sequencing used blood. The receptor set was obtained from a man aged 18-30 years in good health. CDR3s include the opening cysteine and the closing phenylalanine or tryptophan. The D gene is left open where the match is weak. Only part of the rows carry a size: once, few, many, or a class if the clone is expanded.

-	TRBJ2-7	17	TRBV1	-	TGCACCAGCAGCCAAGAAGGGGGCGGGGGGGGCTCCTACGAGCAGTACTTC	CTSSQEGGGGGSYEQYF
-	TRBJ1-1	15	TRBV6-2/TRBV6-3	TRBD1	TGTGCCAGCAGTTCGGGACAGCCAGGGAACACTGAAGCTTTCTTT	CASSSGQPGNTEAFF
-	TRBJ2-1	15	TRBV9	TRBD2	TGTGCCAGCGCTAGCGGGGGGGCCCCCTACAATGAGCAGTTCTTC	CASASGGAPYNEQFF
-	TRBJ1-2	15	TRBV6-5	TRBD1	TGTGCCAGCATGATGGCGGGACAGAGGGGTTATGGCTACACCTTC	CASMMAGQRGYGYTF
-	TRBJ2-7	13	TRBV27	TRBD1	TGTGCCAGCAGTTGGGGACAGGGCGCCGAGCAGTACTTC	CASSWGQGAEQYF
-	TRBJ1-2	12	TRBV6-5	TRBD1	TGTGCCAGCAGGGTGGGACAGGGGGATGACACCTTC	CASRVGQGDDTF
-	TRBJ1-5	13	TRBV9	-	TGTGCCAGCAGCGTATCCGGGACTCAGCCCCAGCATTTT	CASSVSGTQPQHF
-	TRBJ2-3	13	TRBV15	TRBD1	TGTGCCACCAGCAGCTACAGGGGAGATACGCAGTATTTT	CATSSYRGDTQYF
few	TRBJ1-1	15	TRBV9	-	TGTGCCAGCAGCGTATCCGTCCGAAGCGACACTGAAGCTTTCTTT	CASSVSVRSDTEAFF
-	TRBJ2-7	15	TRBV9	-	TGTGCCAGTTCCCACCCCCTAGGGGCCGGGGGCGAGCAGTACTTC	CASSHPLGAGGEQYF
-	TRBJ1-6	15	TRBV7-6	-	TGTGCCAGCAGCTTAGGGAGGGGGTCGGATTCACCCCTCCACTTT	CASSLGRGSDSPLHF
-	TRBJ2-3	14	TRBV29-1	TRBD2	TGCAGCGTATCTAGCGGGGCTCGGACAGATACGCAGTATTTT	CSVSSGARTDTQYF
-	TRBJ2-5	12	TRBV29-1	-	TGCAGCGTTGACCCAGGGGTGGAGACCCAGTACTTC	CSVDPGVETQYF
-	TRBJ1-5	12	TRBV12-3/TRBV12-4	-	TGTGCCAGCAGTTCGTCCGGGTTGCCCCAGCATTTT	CASSSSGLPQHF